This T cell receptor beta chain originates from a study of spatial heterogeneity in lung cancer. Overall study: Beta-chain sequences were consistently detected more often than alpha-chain sequences.

As for this clonotype: Its antigen is undetermined.

General study results and limits: Ubiquitous expanded tumor TCRs showed up in blood more at resection than follow-up.

Time point in this sample: sample taken at primary tumor resection. Unsorted whole RNA samples from tumor, nontumor lung or frozen PBMC were sequenced. Every TCR cDNA molecule bore a unique molecular identifier. TCRdb re-derived calls from the 5' RACE reads in MiXCR, one entry per CDR3 protein. The data contain tens of thousands of distinct CDR3 sequences, approximately 12% of them seen just once; the ten biggest clones take up approximately 39%. CDR3 length equals 15 residues. Germline V CDR1 and CDR2: SGHTA, FQGTGA. V dropped 4 bases and J dropped 0 bases, with 9 bases sitting between them. The sequence came from a male donor with early-stage non-small cell lung cancer. The source material was PBMCs, sampled at surgery. The chain recombines TRBV7-3 with TRBJ2-2; D gene uncertain. The CDR3 DNA reads as TGTGCCAGCAGCTCCAATGGACCGAACACCGGGGAGCTGTTTTTT. Translating gives CASSSNGPNTGELFF. Full variable domain (remainder filled in from reference TRBV7-3 and TRBJ2-2): GAGVSQTPSNKVTEKGKYVELRCDPISGHTALYWYRQSLGQGPEFLIYFQGTGAADDSGLPNDRFFAVRPEGSVSTLKIQRTERGDSAVYLCASSSNGPNTGELFFGEGSRLTVL.